Sequencing of this T cell receptor beta chain was carried out in a study of blood T cell repertoires in COVID-19. Study as a whole: COVID-19 samples, acute and convalescent, were from the United States, Italy and Spain. PBMCs, B-cell-depleted T cells, or T cells were the source of the cDNA or gDNA that made up the material.

Original processing notes: Cell counts per sample came from amplifying reference gene primers. Assay: immunoSEQ multiplex PCR; the TCRdb copy retains only in-frame clones and omits some. D and trimming come from the DNA, and the V and J calls and clone size come from that table. The table lists approximately 250,000 clones, roughly 85% of them singletons. Seattle enrolled patients during active infection and tracked them longitudinally. The sample holds a few counts of this clone. V was shortened by 1 base and J by 2 bases, with 11 bases between the two germline ends. Germline V gene data show CDR1 as SQVTM and CDR2 as ANQGSEA. This CDR3 has 14 amino acids.

The V and J genes are TRBV29-1 and TRBJ2-5; D call uncertain. The sequenced material came from peripheral blood. The TCR sequence derives from a man in his fifties or sixties with COVID-19, enrolled during active disease. DNA for the CDR3: TGCAGCGTTGAAGTCGTGCGGTCTCAAGAGACCCAGTACTTC. This sequence encodes CSVEVVRSQETQYF. Based on the CDR3 plus reference TRBV29-1 and TRBJ2-5, the full variable domain is SAVISQKPSRDICQRGTSLTIQCQVDSQVTMMFWYRQQPGQSLTLIATANQGSEATYESGFVIDKFPISRPNLTFSTLTVSNMSPEDSSIYLCSVEVVRSQETQYFGPGTRLLVL.